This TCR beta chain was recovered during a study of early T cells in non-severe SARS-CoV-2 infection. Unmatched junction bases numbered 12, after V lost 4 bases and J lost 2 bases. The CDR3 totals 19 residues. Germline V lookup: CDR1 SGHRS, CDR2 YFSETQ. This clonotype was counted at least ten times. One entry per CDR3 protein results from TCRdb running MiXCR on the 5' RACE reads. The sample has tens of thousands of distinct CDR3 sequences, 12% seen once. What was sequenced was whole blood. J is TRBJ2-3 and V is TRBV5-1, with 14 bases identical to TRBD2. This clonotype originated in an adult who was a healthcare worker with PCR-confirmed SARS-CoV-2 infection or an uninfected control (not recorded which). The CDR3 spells CASSRGLAGGSTLTDTQYF. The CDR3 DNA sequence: TGCGCCAGCAGCCGAGGACTAGCGGGGGGTTCAACACTCACAGATACGCAGTATTTT.